The 10 T cell receptor beta chains below were found in one sample sequenced in a study of cytomegalovirus exposure and HLA in healthy donors. PCR involved 60 Vbeta and 13 Jbeta primers. Using immunoSEQ multiplex PCR, the repertoire was profiled, and TCRdb retains in-frame clones only, with some absent. The specimen's table records about 82,000 clones. What was sequenced was PBMCs. The receptors here all came from a young woman in good health and CMV-seronegative.

The CDR3 spells CASSPLGMNTEAFF. In DNA form, the CDR3 reads TGTGCCAGCAGCCCCCTGGGCATGAACACTGAAGCTTTCTTT. The V call is TRBV6-1, the J call TRBJ1-1; D call uncertain. V lost 6 bases and J 0 bases, leaving 11 bases between the germline ends. The V gene's germline CDR1 is MNHNS and CDR2 SASEGT. The CDR3 is 14 residues long.

The rearrangement joins TRBV5-6 to TRBJ2-3, with 10 bases lining up with TRBD2. This CDR3 comprises 15 residues. V was pared by 0 bases and J by 3 bases, with 1 base of the junction left unmatched. Germline V lookup: CDR1 SGHDT, CDR2 YYEEEE. The CDR3 DNA sequence: TGTGCCAGCAGCTTGGGGACTAGCGGAACAGATACGCAGTATTTT. As protein: CASSLGTSGTDTQYF. Full variable domain (rest looked up from reference TRBV5-6 and TRBJ2-3): DAGVTQSPTHLIKTRGQQVTLRCSPKSGHDTVSWYQQALGQGPQFIFQYYEEEERQRGNFPDRFSGHQFPNYSSELNVNALLLGDSALYLCASSLGTSGTDTQYFGPGTRLTVL.

This chain uses TRBV27 with TRBJ1-1, with 8 bases that match TRBD1. J was trimmed by 1 base and V by 6 bases; bases with no gene match: 7. The CDR3 has 15 amino acids. The germline gives CDR1 MNHEY, CDR2 SMNVEV (reference sequence). The CDR3: CASRVATGGNTEAFF. The CDR3 coding sequence is TGTGCCAGCAGAGTAGCTACAGGGGGGAACACTGAAGCTTTCTTT.

This rearrangement joins TRBV5-1 to TRBJ2-4; a possible D gene is TRBD2 (6 bases). Per the germline V gene, CDR1 is SGHRS and CDR2 is YFSETQ. V was pared by 4 bases and J by 5 bases, with 10 bases between. The length of the CDR3 is 13 residues. The CDR3 is CASSPGGENIQYF. In DNA, the CDR3 is TGCGCCAGCAGCCCGGGCGGGGAAAACATTCAGTACTTC.

This chain connects TRBV5-1 to TRBJ1-6; 8 bases fit TRBD1. Germline V CDR1 and CDR2: SGHRS, YFSETQ. The CDR3 is 14 amino acids. J was trimmed by 3 bases and V by 6 bases; bases with no gene match: 2. CDR3 in amino acids: CASKDRDYNSPLHF. In DNA, the CDR3 is TGCGCCAGCAAGGACAGGGACTATAATTCACCCCTCCACTTT.

This chain joins TRBV6-5 and TRBJ1-4; 9 bases map to TRBD1. Germline trimming cut 6 bases from V and 7 bases from J; bases unmatched to any gene: 9. The CDR3 is 15 amino acids. Germline CDR1 is MNHEY and CDR2 is SVGAGI. CDR3: CASRNRQGGFEKLFF. The CDR3 DNA reads as TGTGCCAGCAGAAACAGACAGGGGGGTTTTGAAAAACTGTTTTTT.

V is TRBV29-1 and J is TRBJ2-1, with 11 bases that match TRBD2. V lost 1 base and J lost 9; bases outside the gene matches: 8. The CDR3 is 15 amino acids. Looked up from germline, CDR1 is SQVTM and CDR2 is ANQGSEA. In DNA form, the CDR3 reads TGCAGCGTTGAAGTCAGGACTAGCGGGCTCTTTGAGCAGTTCTTC. This gives the protein CSVEVRTSGLFEQFF.

CDR3 in amino acids: CASSRAVAGVNTGELFF. CDR3 in DNA: TGTGCCAGCAGCCGGGCAGTAGCGGGGGTTAACACCGGGGAGCTGTTTTTT. The chain carries TRBV4-2 and TRBJ2-2, with 9 bases lining up with TRBD2. Germline trimming cut 4 bases from V and 2 bases from J; bases unmatched to any gene: 8. The CDR3 covers 17 residues. From germline, CDR1 is LGHNA and CDR2 YNFKEQ.

The chain couples TRBV29-1 to TRBJ2-1; 8 bases line up with TRBD2. V shed 3 bases, J shed 4 bases, and the junction held 2 bases outside the gene matches. Germline V gives CDR1 SQVTM, CDR2 ANQGSEA. The CDR3 length is 13 residues. Here the CDR3 reads CSVEAGGYNEQFF. CDR3 sequence (DNA): TGCAGCGTTGAGGCGGGGGGATACAATGAGCAGTTCTTC.

The rearrangement links TRBV19 to TRBJ2-3; 9 bases align to TRBD1. Unmatched junction bases numbered 13, after V lost 5 bases and J lost 4 bases. The CDR3 extends over 17 amino acids. From germline, CDR1 is LNHDA and CDR2 SQIVND (reference sequence). The CDR3 sequence is CASSRKPGTGNPDTQYF. CDR3 bases: TGTGCCAGTAGTCGGAAACCCGGGACAGGGAATCCAGATACGCAGTATTTT.